This TCR beta chain appears in the sequencing data of a study of molecular identifiers for immune sequencing clone quantification (dated by TCRdb to 2016 to 2019). A note on the overall study: In a replicate experiment, RNA from roughly 21,000 or 96,000 naive CD8 T cells was split into five aliquots, four of which were sequenced. This methods study benchmarked molecular-identifier clustering-based TCR repertoire sequencing (MIDCIRS) and TCR RNA copy counting, using CD8 T cells to do so. Results the study describes overall, beyond this receptor: The naive libraries included spiked-in Jurkat TCR RNA (around 9 copies' worth), and this RNA is not part of the donor repertoire. Highly expanded clone sizes could be underestimated if identical TCR molecules share a barcode. Spiked-in Jurkat TCR RNA equal to a single cell's worth was reported to be detectable even within one million naive CD8 T cells. In CMV-specific effector cells, clones with more than 20 RNA copies accounted for over 97% of molecules, whereas in naive cells such clones accounted for under 1%. Modeling estimated about three recovered TCR RNA copies per cell, compared with about 10 by digital PCR, which implies roughly 30% capture efficiency. When barcode sub-clustering was left out, chimeric consensus sequences inflated TCR diversity, with chimeras reaching as high as 47%.

This clonotype came up many times. Its antigen is not yet known. No base quality values were provided; no much bigger clone lies one nucleotide off. The germline V gene yields MNHEY for CDR1 and SVGEGT for CDR2. Taken from cysteine to phenylalanine, the CDR3 has 15 residues. The DNA shown is the 45-base CDR3, in frame from base 1. Unmatched junction bases come to 12, with V trimmed by 8 bases and J by 3 bases. The receptor library was made with PCR. Sequencing instrument: Illumina HiSeq 4000. Bulk TCR libraries were made following a previously described method, with the TCR primers given in Table S5. The Qiagen AllPrep DNA/RNA kit was used to purify total RNA. Before any analysis, reads coming from multiple sequencing runs of the same library were combined into one pool. Regarding the original processing steps: Reads were retained only if an exact TCR constant sequence was present, and the retained reads were trimmed to 150 nt and grouped according to their 12-nt molecular barcodes. Reads within each barcode group were sub-clustered using a 15% Levenshtein threshold, and quality-weighted consensus sequences were constructed for each RNA molecule. Non-functional sequences were excluded, and lower-count sequences lying one edit away from another sequence were also excluded. Based on a fit of two negative binomial distributions, barcode sub-clusters having less than 20% of the maximum read count were discarded. TCRdb cleaned the public reads at Q25 with fastp, built clones with MiXCR and kept in-frame beta chains. Rows merge per CDR3 protein into single entries with the most common DNA and genes. The V and J calls, along with clone size, are taken from TCRdb and not from the paper's own processing. Counted in this sample were about 640,000 distinct CDR3 sequences; just under 20% of them appeared once. Of the sample, roughly 0.83% falls within the top ten clones.

Libraries of naive CD8 T cells were generated from roughly 21,000 to 960,000 sorted cells, with 10%, 30% or 50% of the purified RNA used. Naive CD8 T cells, defined as CD8+CD4-CCR7+CD45RA+, were FACS-sorted into RLT Plus buffer on a BD FACSAria II. Nine to eleven TCR copies' worth of Jurkat RNA were spiked into 20,000-1,000,000 naive CD8 T cell samples to test detection sensitivity. CD8 T cells were enriched with RosetteSep CD8+ T Cell Enrichment Cocktail and Ficoll-Paque, followed by ACK red cell lysis. The TCR sequence derives from a human donor in good health. Some libraries in this study had Jurkat cell RNA spiked in. Sequencing was carried out using naive CD8+ T cells from blood, with Jurkat cell RNA spiked in. Explained via the paper, the cell subset or site label denotes: FACS-sorted CD8+CD4-CCR7+CD45RA+ naive T cells. Here the chain combines TRBV6-2 or TRBV6-3 and TRBJ2-5; TRBD1 matches 7 bases in the middle. The nucleotides read TGTGCCAGCGGGATTTACAGGGGTCAGGAAGAGACCCAGTACTTC. Its amino acids are CASGIYRGQEETQYF.